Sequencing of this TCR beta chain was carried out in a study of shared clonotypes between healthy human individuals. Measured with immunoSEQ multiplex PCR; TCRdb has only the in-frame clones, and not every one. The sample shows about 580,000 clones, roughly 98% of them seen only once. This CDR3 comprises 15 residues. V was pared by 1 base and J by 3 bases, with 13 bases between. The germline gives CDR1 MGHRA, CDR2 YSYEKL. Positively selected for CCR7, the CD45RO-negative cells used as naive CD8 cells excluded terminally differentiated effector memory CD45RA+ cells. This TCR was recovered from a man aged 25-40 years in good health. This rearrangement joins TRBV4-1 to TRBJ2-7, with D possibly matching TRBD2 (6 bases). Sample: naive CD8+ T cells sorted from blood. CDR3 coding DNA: TGCGCCAGCAGCCAAGTGCAGGGAGGAAACTACGAGCAGTACTTC. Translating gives CASSQVQGGNYEQYF.